This note documents a single T cell receptor (beta chain) sequence. The V and J ends lost 3 bases and 1 base, in that order; junction bases with no gene match: 4. From germline, CDR1 is MNHEY and CDR2 SVGAGI. The CDR3 runs 16 residues. Original handling: Estimation of nucleated cell counts relied on the amplification of reference gene primers. Libraries were prepared by immunoSEQ multiplex PCR; TCRdb keeps only in-frame clonotypes and omits some of them. The D gene and trimming were derived from the DNA, and the V and J assignments and clone size from that table. The sample lists some 300,000 clones; around 87% were seen once. This entry belongs to a study of blood T cell repertoires in COVID-19. Study background: From the United States, Italy and Spain came samples of acute and convalescent COVID-19. The cDNA or gDNA used as material had been derived from T cells, B-cell-depleted T cells, or PBMCs.

The sequence derives from a young man with active or convalescent COVID-19. Specimen: peripheral blood. V and J are TRBV6-5 and TRBJ2-2; 8 nucleotides line up with TRBD1. The CDR3 protein is CASSYPGTGNTGELFF. CDR3 sequence (DNA): TGTGCCAGCAGTTATCCCGGGACAGGGAACACCGGGGAGCTGTTTTTT.